This T cell receptor beta chain was retrieved from a study of memory CD4+ T cells and cytomegalovirus serostatus. Study outcomes and limitations: Repertoires predicted CMV serostatus with median bootstrapped AUC of 0.95. Of around 160 reported CMV TCRbeta sequences, about 70 were found in memory CD4+ repertoires.

The sort gate was single viable CD3+CD4+CD8-CD45RO+ cells for memory CD4+ T cells. In regard to this clone: No antigen is known for it.

Profiled with immunoSEQ multiplex PCR; TCRdb holds only in-frame clones, not every one. This sample has over 75,000 clones, with approximately 80% found just once. Per the germline V gene, CDR1 is SQVTM and CDR2 is ANQGSEA. The CDR3 covers 11 residues. V was clipped by 7 bases and J by 7 bases, with 13 bases between them. Sequencing input: memory CD4+ T cells from blood. V usage is TRBV29-1 and J usage is TRBJ1-2; TRBD1 is a possible D gene (5 bases). The clonotype originates from an adult in good health and CMV-seropositive. The CDR3 DNA is TGCAGCGCCGGCGGGGGGTCTGGCTACACCTTC. Translated: CSAGGGSGYTF.